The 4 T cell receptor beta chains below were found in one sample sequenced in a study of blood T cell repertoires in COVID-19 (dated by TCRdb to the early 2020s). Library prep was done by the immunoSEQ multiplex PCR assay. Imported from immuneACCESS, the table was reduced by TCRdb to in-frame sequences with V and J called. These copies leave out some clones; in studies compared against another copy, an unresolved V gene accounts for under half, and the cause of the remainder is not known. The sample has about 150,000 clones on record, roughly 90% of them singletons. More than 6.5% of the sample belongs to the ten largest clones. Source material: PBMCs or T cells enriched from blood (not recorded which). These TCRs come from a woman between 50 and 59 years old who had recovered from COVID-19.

The CDR3 sequence is CASRGQVANTGELFF. CDR3 bases: TGTGCCAGCAGAGGACAGGTAGCCAACACCGGGGAGCTGTTTTTT. The chain joins TRBV14 to TRBJ2-2, with 7 bases fitting TRBD1. CDR1 and CDR2 (germline): SGHDN, FVKESK. The CDR3 covers 15 residues. Trimming at V came to 6 bases and at J to 2 bases, leaving 6 bases not matched to a gene. Based on the CDR3 plus reference TRBV14 and TRBJ2-2, the full variable domain is EAGVTQFPSHSVIEKGQTVTLRCDPISGHDNLYWYRRVMGKEIKFLLHFVKESKQDESGMPNNRFLAERTGGTYSTLKVQPAELEDSGVYFCASRGQVANTGELFFGEGSRLTVL.

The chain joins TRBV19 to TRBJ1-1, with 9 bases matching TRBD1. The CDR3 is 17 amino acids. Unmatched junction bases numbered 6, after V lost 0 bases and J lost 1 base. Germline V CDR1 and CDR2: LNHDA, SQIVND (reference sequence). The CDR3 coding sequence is TGTGCCAGTAGTATAGACCGGAACAGGGGGCGGAACACTGAAGCTTTCTTT. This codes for CASSIDRNRGRNTEAFF.

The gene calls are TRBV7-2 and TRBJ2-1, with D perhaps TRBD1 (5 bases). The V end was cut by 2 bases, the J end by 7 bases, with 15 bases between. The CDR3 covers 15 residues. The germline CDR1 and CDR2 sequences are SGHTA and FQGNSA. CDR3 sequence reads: CASSLLWGPVNEQFF. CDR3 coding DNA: TGTGCCAGCAGCTTATTATGGGGCCCAGTTAATGAGCAGTTCTTC. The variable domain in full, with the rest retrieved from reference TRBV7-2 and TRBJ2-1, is GAGVSQSPSNKVTEKGKDVELRCDPISGHTALYWYRQSLGQGLEFLIYFQGNSAPDKSGLPSDRFSAERTGGSVSTLTIQRTQQEDSAVYLCASSLLWGPVNEQFFGPGTRLTVL.

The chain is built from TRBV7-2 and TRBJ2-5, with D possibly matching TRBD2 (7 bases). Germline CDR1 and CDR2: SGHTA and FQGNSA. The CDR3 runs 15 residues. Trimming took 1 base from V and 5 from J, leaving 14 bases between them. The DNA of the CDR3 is TGTGCCAGCAGCTTAGGAGGGGGGGCCCGGGAGACCCAGTACTTC. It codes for CASSLGGGARETQYF.